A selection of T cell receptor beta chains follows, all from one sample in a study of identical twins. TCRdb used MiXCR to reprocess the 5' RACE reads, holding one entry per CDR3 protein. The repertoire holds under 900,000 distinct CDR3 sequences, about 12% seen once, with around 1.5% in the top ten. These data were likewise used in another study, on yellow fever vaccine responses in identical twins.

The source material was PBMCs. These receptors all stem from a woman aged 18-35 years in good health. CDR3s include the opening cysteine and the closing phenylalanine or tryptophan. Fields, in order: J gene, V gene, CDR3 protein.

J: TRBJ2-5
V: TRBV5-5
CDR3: CASSLGAPGETQYF

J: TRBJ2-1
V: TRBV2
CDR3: CASSEKGAINEQFF

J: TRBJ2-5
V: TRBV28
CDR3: CASSDLLGPGETQYF

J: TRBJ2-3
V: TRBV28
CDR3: CASSELAGGWGTDTQYF

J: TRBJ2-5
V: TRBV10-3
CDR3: CAISPQQETQCF

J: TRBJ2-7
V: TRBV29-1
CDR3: CSAVGGSYEQYF

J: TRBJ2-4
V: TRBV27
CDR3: CASSPKPIPGLAGGRNIQYF

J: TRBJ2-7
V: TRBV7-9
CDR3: CASSLLTGGAAGQYF

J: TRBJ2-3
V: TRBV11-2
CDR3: CASSLTTFRGVGGDLDTQYF

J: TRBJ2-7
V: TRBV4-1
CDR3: CASSPSGSLAAGSYEQYF

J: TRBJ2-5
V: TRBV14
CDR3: CASSPRSVQETQYF

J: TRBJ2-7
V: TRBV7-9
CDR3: CASSPKELPYEQYF

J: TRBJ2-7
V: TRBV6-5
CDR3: CASSYRLAGHYEQYF

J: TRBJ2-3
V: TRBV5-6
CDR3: CASSFRQGGQYF

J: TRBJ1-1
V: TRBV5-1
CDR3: CASSLAPGTGGTEAFF

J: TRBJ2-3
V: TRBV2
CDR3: CASSEGESTDTKYF

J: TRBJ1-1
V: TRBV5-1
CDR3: CASSLGSAKVNTEAFF

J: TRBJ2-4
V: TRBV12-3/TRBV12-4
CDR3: CASSYRGTADIQYF

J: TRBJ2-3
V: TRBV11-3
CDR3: CASSLEGAGGPLDTQYF

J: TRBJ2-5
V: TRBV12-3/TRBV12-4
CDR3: CATRPRGGSGETQYF

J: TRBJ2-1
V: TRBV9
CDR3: CASSSRDGLSSYNEQFF

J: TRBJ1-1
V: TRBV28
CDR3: CASSLGVRATEAFF

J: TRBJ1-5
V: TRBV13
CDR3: CASSFQGSQPQHF

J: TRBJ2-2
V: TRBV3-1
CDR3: CASNPSGRAGLDNTGELFF

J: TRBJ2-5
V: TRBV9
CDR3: CASSVGRMGERETQYF

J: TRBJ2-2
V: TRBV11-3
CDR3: CASSSRGAPPGELFF

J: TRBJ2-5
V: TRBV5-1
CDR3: CASSLGGGGTSETQYF

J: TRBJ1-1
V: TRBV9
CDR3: CASSVDHSAEAFF

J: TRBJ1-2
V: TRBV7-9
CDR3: CASSPIRQGVNYGYTF

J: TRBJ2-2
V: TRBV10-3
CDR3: CAISPGTGSPGELFF

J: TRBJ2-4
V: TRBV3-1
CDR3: CASSQGIAGGVLAKNIQYF

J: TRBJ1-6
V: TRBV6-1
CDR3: CASSVEGGSPLHF

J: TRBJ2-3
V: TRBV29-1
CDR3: CSVKTPPGTDTQYF

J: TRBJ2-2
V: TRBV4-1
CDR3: CASSQDPGGPNTGELFF

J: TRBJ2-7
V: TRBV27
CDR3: CASSLSRGGSYEQYF

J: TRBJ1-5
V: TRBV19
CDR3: CASSPQPGHGMDQPQHF

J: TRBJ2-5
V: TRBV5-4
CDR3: CASSFLSVETQYF

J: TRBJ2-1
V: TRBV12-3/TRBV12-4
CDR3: CASTILTHPYNEQFF

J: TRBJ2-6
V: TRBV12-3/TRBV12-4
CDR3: CASNTPGVTGANVLTF

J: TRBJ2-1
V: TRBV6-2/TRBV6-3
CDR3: CASTPTGGVASGRGSYNEQFF

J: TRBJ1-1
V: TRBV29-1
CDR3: CSVARQGVNTEAFF